The T cell receptor beta chain described here comes from a study of PD-L1 blockade in urothelial cancer. Background on the study: Analysis of blood occurred 3 weeks (second dose) and 6 weeks after treatment start. A median of roughly 130,000 T cells was found in the blood samples.

This clone appeared once. Synthetic templates analogous to TCR were spiked into all PCRs individually. Assay: immunoSEQ multiplex PCR; the TCRdb copy retains only in-frame clones and omits some. The data hold 130,000 or so clones, with about four fifths observed a single time. The CDR3 length is 17 residues. J was trimmed by 4 bases and V by 4 bases; bases with no gene match: 10. The germline V gene encodes CDR1 PRHDT and CDR2 FYEKMQ (reference sequence). Time point given: pretreatment peripheral blood. This sample comprised PBMCs, obtained around atezolizumab (anti-PD-L1) treatment. The origin of this receptor is a man aged 50 to 60 with urothelial cancer. V usage is TRBV13 and J usage is TRBJ2-7; 13 bases are shared with TRBD2. The CDR3 spells CASSSLRLAGGQYEQYF. The CDR3 coding sequence is TGTGCCAGCAGCTCCCTAAGACTAGCGGGAGGCCAATACGAGCAGTACTTC.